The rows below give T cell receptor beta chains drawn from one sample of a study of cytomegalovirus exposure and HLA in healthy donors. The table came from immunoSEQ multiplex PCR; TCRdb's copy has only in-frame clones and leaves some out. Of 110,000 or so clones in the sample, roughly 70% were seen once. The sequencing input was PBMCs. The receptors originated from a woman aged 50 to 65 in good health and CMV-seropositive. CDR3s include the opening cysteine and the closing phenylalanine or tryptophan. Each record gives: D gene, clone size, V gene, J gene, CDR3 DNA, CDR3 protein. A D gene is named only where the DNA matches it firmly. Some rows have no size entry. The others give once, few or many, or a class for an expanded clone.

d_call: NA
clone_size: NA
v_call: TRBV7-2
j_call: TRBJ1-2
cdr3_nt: TGTGCCAGCAGCCCTCAACCGGGGGGTGGCTACACCTTC
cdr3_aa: CASSPQPGGGYTF

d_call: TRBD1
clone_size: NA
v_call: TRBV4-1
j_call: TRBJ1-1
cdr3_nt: TGCGCCAGCAGCCACGATAGGGGGACAGGAGGGAACACTGAAGCTTTCTTT
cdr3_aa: CASSHDRGTGGNTEAFF

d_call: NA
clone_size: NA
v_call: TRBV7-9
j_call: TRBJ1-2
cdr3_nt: TGTGCCAGCAGCCGGGACACTGATACTGGCTACACCTTC
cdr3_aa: CASSRDTDTGYTF

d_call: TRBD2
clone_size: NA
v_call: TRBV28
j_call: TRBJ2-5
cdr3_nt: TGTGCCAGCAGTCCCGGGACTAGCGGGATCGAGACCCAGTACTTC
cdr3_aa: CASSPGTSGIETQYF

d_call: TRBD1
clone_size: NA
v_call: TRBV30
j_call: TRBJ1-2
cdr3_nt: TGTGCCTGGAACGAACAGGGGACGAACTATGGCTACACCTTC
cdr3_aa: CAWNEQGTNYGYTF

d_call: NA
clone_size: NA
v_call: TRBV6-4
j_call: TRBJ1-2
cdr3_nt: TGTGCCAGCAGTGAGCAACCTGGGGCCCTAAACTATGGCTACACCTTC
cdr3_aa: CASSEQPGALNYGYTF

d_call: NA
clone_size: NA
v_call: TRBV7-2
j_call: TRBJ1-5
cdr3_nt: TGTGCCAGCAGCTTAGTCCGCGGGGCTGAGCCCCAGCATTTT
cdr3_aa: CASSLVRGAEPQHF

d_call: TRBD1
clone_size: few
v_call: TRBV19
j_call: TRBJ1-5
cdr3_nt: TGTGCCAGTAGTATATGGACAGGGTCTATGGGTTATCAGCCCCAGCATTTT
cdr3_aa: CASSIWTGSMGYQPQHF

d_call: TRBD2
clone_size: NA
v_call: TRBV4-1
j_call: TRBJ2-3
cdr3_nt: TGCGCCAGCAGCCCCAAGGGCGGGGGGCGCACAGATACGCAGTATTTT
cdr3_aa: CASSPKGGGRTDTQYF

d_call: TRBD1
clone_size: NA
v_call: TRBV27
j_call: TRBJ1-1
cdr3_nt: TGTGCCAGCAGTTTATCTTGGACAGGGTTGTCTGAAGCTTTCTTT
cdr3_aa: CASSLSWTGLSEAFF

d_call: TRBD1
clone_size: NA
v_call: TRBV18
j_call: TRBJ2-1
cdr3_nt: TGTGCCAGCTCACCGGGGCAGGGGGTAAACAATGAGCAGTTCTTC
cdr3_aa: CASSPGQGVNNEQFF

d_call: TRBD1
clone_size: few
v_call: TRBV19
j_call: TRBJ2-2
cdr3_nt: TGTGCCAGTAGTTTCGGGACAGGGAACACCGGGGAGCTGTTTTTT
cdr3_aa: CASSFGTGNTGELFF

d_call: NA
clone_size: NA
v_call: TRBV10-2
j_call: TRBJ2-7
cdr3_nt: TGCGCCGGCAGGGGGAGGGACCGCCGGAACGAGCAGTACTTC
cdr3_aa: CAGRGRDRRNEQYF

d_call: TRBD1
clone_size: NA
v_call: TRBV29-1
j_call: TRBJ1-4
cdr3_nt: TGCAGCGTTACTGGGACAGACCATAATGAAAAACTGTTTTTT
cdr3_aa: CSVTGTDHNEKLFF

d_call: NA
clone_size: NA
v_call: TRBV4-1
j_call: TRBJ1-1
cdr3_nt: TGCGCCAGCAGCCGAAGCGGGGCGGTTGGGCACACTGAAGCTTTCTTT
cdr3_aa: CASSRSGAVGHTEAFF

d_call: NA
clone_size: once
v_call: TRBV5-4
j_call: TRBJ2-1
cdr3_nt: TGTGCCAGCAGCTATACTACTTCCTCCTACAATGAGCAGTTCTTC
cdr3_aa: CASSYTTSSYNEQFF

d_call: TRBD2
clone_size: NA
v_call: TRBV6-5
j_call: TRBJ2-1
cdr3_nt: TGTGCCAGCCGGAGGCGGGAGGCCTCCTACAATGAGCAGTTCTTC
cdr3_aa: CASRRREASYNEQFF